One TCR beta chain is described in this entry. Preparation of the TCRbeta library was carried out with unique molecular identifiers. TCRdb re-analysed the PCR reads in MiXCR, keeping a single row per CDR3 protein. Of 500,000 to 600,000 distinct CDR3 sequences listed, approximately 16% are singletons. CDR1 and CDR2 from the germline V gene are SQVTM and ANQGSEA. There are 14 residues in the CDR3. V was clipped by 6 bases and J by 7 bases, with 19 bases between them. The record originates from a study of T-cell reconstitution after alpha-beta-depleted transplantation in children. This receptor was obtained from a human donor who donated a stem cell graft to a child with acute lymphoblastic leukemia. Material: PBMCs from the stem cell graft donor, obtained from the stem cell graft. This sequence joins TRBV29-1 and TRBJ2-1; D possibly corresponds to TRBD2 (6 bases). The CDR3 DNA is TGCAGCGTCAGTAGCGGAACCACGGAGAATGAGCAGTTCTTC. This gives the protein CSVSSGTTENEQFF.